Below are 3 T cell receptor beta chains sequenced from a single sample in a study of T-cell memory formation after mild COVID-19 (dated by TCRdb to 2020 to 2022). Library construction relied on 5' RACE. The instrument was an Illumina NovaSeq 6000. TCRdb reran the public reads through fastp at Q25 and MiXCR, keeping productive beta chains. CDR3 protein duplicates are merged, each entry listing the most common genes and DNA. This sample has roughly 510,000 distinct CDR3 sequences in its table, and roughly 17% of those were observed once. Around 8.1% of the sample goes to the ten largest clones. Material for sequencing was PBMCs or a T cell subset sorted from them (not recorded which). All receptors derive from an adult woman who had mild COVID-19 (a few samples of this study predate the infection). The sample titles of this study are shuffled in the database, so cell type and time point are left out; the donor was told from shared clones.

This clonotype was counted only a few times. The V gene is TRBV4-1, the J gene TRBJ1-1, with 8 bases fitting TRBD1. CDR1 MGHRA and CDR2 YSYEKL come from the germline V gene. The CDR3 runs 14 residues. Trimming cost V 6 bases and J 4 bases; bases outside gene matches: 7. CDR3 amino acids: CASSDRGLGTEAFF. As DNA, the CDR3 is TGCGCCAGCAGTGACAGGGGCCTTGGCACTGAAGCTTTCTTT.

CDR3 nucleotides: TGTGCCAGCAGCTTAACGGGGCGGGGGCGCGCCGGGGAGCTGTTTTTT. Protein: CASSLTGRGRAGELFF. The chain has TRBV7-3 and TRBJ2-2; D may be TRBD2 (7 bases). Looked up from germline, CDR1 is SGHTA and CDR2 is FQGTGA. This CDR3 has 16 residues. Trimming shortened V by 0 bases and J by 6 bases, and 14 bases separated the two germline ends.

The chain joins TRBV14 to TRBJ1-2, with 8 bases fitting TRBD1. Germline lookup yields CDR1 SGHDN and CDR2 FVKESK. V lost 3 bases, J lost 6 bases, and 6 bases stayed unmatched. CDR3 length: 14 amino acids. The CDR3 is CASSQEDRGHGYTF. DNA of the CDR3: TGTGCCAGCAGCCAGGAAGACAGGGGTCATGGCTACACCTTC.